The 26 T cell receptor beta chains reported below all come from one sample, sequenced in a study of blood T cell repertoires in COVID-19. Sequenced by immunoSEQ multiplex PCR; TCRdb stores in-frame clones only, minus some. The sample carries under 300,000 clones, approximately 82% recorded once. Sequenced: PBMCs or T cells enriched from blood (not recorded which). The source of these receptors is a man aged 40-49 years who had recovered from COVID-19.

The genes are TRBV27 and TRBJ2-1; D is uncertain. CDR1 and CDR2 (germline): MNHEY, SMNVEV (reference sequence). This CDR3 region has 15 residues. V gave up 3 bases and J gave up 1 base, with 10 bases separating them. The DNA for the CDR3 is TGTGCCAGCAGTTTGTGGGCAGGATCCTACAATGAGCAGTTCTTC. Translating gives CASSLWAGSYNEQFF.

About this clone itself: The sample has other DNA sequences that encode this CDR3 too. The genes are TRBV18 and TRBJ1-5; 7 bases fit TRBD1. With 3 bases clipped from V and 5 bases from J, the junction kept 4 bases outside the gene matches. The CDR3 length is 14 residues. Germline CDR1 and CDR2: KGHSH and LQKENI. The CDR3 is CASSPDRDYQPQHF. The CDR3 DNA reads TGTGCCAGCTCACCCGACAGGGACTATCAGCCCCAGCATTTT.

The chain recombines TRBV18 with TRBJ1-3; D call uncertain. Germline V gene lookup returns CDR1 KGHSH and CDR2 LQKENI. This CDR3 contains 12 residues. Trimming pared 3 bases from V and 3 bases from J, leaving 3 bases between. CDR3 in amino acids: CASSPNGNTIYF. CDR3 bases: TGTGCCAGCTCACCCAATGGAAACACCATATATTTT.

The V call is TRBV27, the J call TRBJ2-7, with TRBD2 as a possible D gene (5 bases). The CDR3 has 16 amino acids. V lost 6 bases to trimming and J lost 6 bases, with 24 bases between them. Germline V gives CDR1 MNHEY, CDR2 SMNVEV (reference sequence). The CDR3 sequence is CASSPSIGVRYLEQYF. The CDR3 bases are TGTGCCAGCAGCCCCTCGATCGGGGTACGCTACCTCGAGCAGTACTTC.

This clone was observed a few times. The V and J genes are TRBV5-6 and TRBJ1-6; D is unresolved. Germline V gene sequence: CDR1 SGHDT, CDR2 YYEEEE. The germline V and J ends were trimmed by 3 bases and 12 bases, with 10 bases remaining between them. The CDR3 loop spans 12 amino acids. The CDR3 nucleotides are TGTGCCAGCAGCTGGTTCACTCAACCCCTCCACTTT. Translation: CASSWFTQPLHF.

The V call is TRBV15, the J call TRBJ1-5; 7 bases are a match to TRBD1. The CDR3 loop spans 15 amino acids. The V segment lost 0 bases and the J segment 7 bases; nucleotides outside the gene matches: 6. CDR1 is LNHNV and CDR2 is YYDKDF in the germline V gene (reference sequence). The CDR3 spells CATSRDPRGFQPQHF. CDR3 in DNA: TGTGCCACCAGCAGAGACCCCAGGGGGTTCCAGCCCCAGCATTTT.

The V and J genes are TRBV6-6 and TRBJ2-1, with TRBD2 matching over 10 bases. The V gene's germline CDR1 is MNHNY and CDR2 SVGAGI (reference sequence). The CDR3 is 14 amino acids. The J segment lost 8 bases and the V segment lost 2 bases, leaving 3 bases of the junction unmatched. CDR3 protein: CASSYLAGVYEQFF. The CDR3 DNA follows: TGTGCCAGCAGTTACCTAGCGGGAGTTTATGAGCAGTTCTTC.

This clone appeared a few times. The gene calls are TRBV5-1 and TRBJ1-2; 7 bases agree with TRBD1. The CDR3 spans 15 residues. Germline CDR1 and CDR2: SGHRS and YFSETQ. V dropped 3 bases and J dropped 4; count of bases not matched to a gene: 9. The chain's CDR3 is CASSSMGQSGYGYTF. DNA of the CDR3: TGCGCCAGCAGCTCGATGGGACAGTCGGGCTATGGCTACACCTTC.

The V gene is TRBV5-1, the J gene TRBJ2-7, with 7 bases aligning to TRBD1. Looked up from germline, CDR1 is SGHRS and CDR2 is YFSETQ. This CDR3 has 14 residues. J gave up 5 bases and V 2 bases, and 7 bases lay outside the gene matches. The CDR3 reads CASSLDRVPHEQYF. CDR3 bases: TGCGCCAGCAGCTTAGACAGGGTACCCCACGAGCAGTACTTC. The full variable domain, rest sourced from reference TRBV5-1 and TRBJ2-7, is KAGVTQTPRYLIKTRGQQVTLSCSPISGHRSVSWYQQTPGQGLQFLFEYFSETQRNKGNFPGRFSGRQFSNSRSEMNVSTLELGDSALYLCASSLDRVPHEQYFGPGTRLTVT.

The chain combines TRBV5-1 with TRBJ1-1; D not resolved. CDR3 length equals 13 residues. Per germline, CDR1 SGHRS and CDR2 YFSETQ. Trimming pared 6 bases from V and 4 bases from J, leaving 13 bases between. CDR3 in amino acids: CASTLAKGTEAFF. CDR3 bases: TGCGCCAGCACCCTAGCCAAGGGCACTGAAGCTTTCTTT.

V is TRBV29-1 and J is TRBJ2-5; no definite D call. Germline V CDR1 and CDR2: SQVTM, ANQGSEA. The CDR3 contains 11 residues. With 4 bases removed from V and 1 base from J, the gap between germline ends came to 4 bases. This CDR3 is CSVGPQETQYF. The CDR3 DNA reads TGCAGCGTTGGGCCCCAAGAGACCCAGTACTTC.

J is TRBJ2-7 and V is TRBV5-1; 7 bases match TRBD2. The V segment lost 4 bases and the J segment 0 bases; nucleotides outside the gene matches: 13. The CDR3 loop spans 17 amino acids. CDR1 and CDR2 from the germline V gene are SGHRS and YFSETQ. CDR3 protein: CASSINPSGIISYEQYF. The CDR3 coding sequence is TGCGCCAGCAGCATAAACCCTAGCGGCATCATCTCCTACGAGCAGTACTTC. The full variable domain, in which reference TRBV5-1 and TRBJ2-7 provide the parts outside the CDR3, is KAGVTQTPRYLIKTRGQQVTLSCSPISGHRSVSWYQQTPGQGLQFLFEYFSETQRNKGNFPGRFSGRQFSNSRSEMNVSTLELGDSALYLCASSINPSGIISYEQYFGPGTRLTVT.

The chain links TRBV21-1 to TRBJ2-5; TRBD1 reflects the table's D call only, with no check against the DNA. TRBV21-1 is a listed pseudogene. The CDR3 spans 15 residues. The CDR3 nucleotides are TGTGCCAGCAGCAAAGAGGAGGGGGCGAGAGAGACCCAGTACTTC. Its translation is CASSKEEGARETQYF.

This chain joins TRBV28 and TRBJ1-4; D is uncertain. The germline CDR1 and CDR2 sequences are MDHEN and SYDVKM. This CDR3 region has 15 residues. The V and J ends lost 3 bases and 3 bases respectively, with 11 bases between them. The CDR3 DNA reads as TGTGCCAGCAGTTTGGCCCGGGTAGCTAATGAAAAACTGTTTTTT. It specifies CASSLARVANEKLFF.

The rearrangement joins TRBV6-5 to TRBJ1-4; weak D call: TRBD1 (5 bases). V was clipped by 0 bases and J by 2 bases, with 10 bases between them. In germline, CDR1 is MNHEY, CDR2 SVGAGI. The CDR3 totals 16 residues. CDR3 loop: CASSYSGRGTNEKLFF. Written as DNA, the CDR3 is TGTGCCAGCAGTTACTCGGGCCGGGGGACTAATGAAAAACTGTTTTTT.

CDR3 protein: CASSDIPLNYGYTF. The CDR3 DNA sequence: TGTGCCAGCAGTGATATCCCCCTTAACTATGGCTACACCTTC. The gene calls are TRBV6-1 and TRBJ1-2; D ambiguous. The germline V gene has CDR1 MNHNS and CDR2 SASEGT. The CDR3 totals 14 residues. Deletions cut 3 bases from V and 1 base from J, with 9 bases between.

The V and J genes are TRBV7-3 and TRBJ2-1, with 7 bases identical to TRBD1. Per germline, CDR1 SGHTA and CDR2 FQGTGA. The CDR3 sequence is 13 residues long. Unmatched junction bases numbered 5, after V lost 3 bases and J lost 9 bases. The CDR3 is CASSFLQGSEQFF. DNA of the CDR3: TGTGCCAGCAGCTTCTTACAGGGGAGTGAGCAGTTCTTC.

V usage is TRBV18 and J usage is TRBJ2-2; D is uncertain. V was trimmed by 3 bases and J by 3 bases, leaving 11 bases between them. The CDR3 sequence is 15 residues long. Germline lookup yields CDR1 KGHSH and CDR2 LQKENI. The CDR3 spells CASSPGRQYTGELFF. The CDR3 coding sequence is TGTGCCAGCTCACCCGGTCGCCAATACACCGGGGAGCTGTTTTTT.

CDR3 bases: TGTGCCAGTAGTAGGGAGGGCGCGAAGAACACTGAAGCTTTCTTT. It translates to CASSREGAKNTEAFF. The rearrangement uses TRBV19 and TRBJ1-1; D gene unclear. This CDR3 is 15 amino acids long. The germline V gene encodes CDR1 LNHDA and CDR2 SQIVND (reference sequence). The germline V and J ends were trimmed by 4 bases and 1 base, with 13 bases remaining between them. The full variable domain, completed using reference TRBV19 and TRBJ1-1, is DGGITQSPKYLFRKEGQNVTLSCEQNLNHDAMYWYRQDPGQGLRLIYYSQIVNDFQKGDIAEGYSVSREKKESFPLTVTSAQKNPTAFYLCASSREGAKNTEAFFGQGTRLTVV.

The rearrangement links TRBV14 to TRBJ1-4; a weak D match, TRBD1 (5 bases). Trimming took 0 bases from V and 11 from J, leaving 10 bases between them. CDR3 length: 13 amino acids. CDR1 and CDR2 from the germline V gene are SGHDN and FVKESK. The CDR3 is CASSQDWGGKLFF. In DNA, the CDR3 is TGTGCCAGCAGCCAAGATTGGGGCGGCAAACTGTTTTTT. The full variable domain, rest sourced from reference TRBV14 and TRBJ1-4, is EAGVTQFPSHSVIEKGQTVTLRCDPISGHDNLYWYRRVMGKEIKFLLHFVKESKQDESGMPNNRFLAERTGGTYSTLKVQPAELEDSGVYFCASSQDWGGKLFFGSGTQLSVL.

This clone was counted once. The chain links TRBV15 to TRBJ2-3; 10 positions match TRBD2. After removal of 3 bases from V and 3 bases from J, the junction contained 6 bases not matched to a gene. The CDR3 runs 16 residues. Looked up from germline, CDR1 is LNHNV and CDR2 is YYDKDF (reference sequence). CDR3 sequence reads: CATSRGAGGGTDTQYF. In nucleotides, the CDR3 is TGTGCCACCAGCAGGGGAGCGGGAGGGGGGACAGATACGCAGTATTTT. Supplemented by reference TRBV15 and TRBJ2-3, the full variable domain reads DAMVIQNPRYQVTQFGKPVTLSCSQTLNHNVMYWYQQKSSQAPKLLFHYYDKDFNNEADTPDNFQSRRPNTSFCFLDIRSPGLGDTAMYLCATSRGAGGGTDTQYFGPGTRLTVL.

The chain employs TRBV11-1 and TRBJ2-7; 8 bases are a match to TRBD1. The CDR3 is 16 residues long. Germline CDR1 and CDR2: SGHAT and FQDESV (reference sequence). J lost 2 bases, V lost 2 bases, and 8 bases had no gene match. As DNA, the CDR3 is TGTGCCAGCAGCTTACCTCCAGGGGGCACAGCCTACGAGCAGTACTTC. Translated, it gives CASSLPPGGTAYEQYF. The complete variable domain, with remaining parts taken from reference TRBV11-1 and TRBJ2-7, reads EAEVAQSPRYKITEKSQAVAFWCDPISGHATLYWYRQILGQGPELLVQFQDESVVDDSQLPKDRFSAERLKGVDSTLKIQPAELGDSAMYLCASSLPPGGTAYEQYFGPGTRLTVT.

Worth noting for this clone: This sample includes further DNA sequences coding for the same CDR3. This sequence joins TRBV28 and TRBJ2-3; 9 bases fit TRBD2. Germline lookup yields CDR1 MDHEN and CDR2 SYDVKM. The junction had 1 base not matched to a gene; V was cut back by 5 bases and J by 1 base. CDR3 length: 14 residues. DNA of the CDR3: TGTGCCAGCAGTCGGACTAGCGGCACAGATACGCAGTATTTT. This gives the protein CASSRTSGTDTQYF.

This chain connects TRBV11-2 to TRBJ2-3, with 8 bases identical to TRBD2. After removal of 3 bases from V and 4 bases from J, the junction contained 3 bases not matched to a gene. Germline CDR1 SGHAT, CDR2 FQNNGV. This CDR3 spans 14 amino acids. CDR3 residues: CASSLTSASDTQYF. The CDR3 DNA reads TGTGCCAGCAGCTTGACTAGCGCGTCAGATACGCAGTATTTT. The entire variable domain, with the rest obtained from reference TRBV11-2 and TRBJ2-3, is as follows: EAGVAQSPRYKIIEKRQSVAFWCNPISGHATLYWYQQILGQGPKLLIQFQNNGVVDDSQLPKDRFSAERLKGVDSTLKIQPAKLEDSAVYLCASSLTSASDTQYFGPGTRLTVL.

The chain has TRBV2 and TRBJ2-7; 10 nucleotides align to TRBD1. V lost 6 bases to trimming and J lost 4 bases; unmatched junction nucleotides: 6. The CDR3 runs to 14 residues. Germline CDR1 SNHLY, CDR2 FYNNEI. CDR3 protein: CASRSGTGVYEQYF. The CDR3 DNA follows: TGTGCCAGCAGGTCGGGGACAGGGGTTTACGAGCAGTACTTC. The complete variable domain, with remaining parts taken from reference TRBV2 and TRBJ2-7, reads EPEVTQTPSHQVTQMGQEVILRCVPISNHLYFYWYRQILGQKVEFLVSFYNNEISEKSEIFDDQFSVERPDGSNFTLKIRSTKLEDSAMYFCASRSGTGVYEQYFGPGTRLTVT.

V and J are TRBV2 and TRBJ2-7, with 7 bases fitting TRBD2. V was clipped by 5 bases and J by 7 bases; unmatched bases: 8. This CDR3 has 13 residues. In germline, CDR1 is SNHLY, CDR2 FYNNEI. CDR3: CASSPTSAREQYF. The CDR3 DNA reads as TGTGCCAGCAGTCCCACTAGCGCCCGAGAGCAGTACTTC.